The subject of this entry is one TCR beta chain. The antigen is undetermined. Libraries were prepared by immunoSEQ multiplex PCR; TCRdb keeps only in-frame clonotypes and omits some of them. The table records approximately 96,000 clones, around 90% of them present only once. This sample was taken from a study of OX40 agonist ivuxolimab in advanced cancers. The study's findings and limits: Also showing low normalized T-cell clonal expansion were some of the nonresponders.

CDR1 SEHNR and CDR2 FQNEAQ come from the germline V gene (reference sequence). V was shortened by 4 bases and J by 2 bases, with 21 bases between the two germline ends. There are 17 residues in the CDR3. The sequencing here drew on CD4+ or CD8+ T cells sorted from blood, taken in a trial of the OX40 agonist ivuxolimab. This receptor was identified in an adult with an advanced solid tumor such as melanoma, head and neck, liver or kidney cancer. V usage is TRBV7-9 and J usage is TRBJ2-7; perhaps TRBD1 as D (6 bases). CDR3 in amino acids: CASSSVANRVGTYEQYF. The CDR3 nucleotides are TGTGCCAGCAGCTCTGTGGCGAACAGGGTTGGGACCTACGAGCAGTACTTC.